One and the same sample provided the 22 T cell receptor beta chains below, sequenced in a study of T cells in Graves' hyperthyroidism and ophthalmopathy. Amplified TCR beta CDR3 regions came from RNA transcripts. HTBI primers were the set used in a first-round RT-PCR of the TCR CDR3. TCRdb itself ran the multiplex PCR reads through MiXCR, one entry per CDR3 protein. Altogether roughly 500,000 distinct CDR3 sequences are present, more than 45% being singletons, with the ten largest covering under 20%. Sequenced: peripheral blood or thyroid tissue (not recorded which). The receptors shown here come from an adult woman with Graves' disease, either hyperthyroidism or ophthalmopathy (not recorded which).

This chain joins TRBV10-3 and TRBJ2-7; the D call may be TRBD1 or TRBD2 (5 bases each). V was trimmed by 11 bases and J by 0 bases, leaving 11 bases between them. The length of the CDR3 is 12 residues. Germline CDR1 is ENHRY and CDR2 is SYGVKD. This CDR3 reads CAVRDRSYEQYF. The CDR3 nucleotides read TGTGCCGTCCGGGACCGCTCCTACGAGCAGTACTTC.

This clonotype was counted at least ten times. The chain recombines TRBV7-9 with TRBJ1-5; a possible D gene is TRBD1 (6 bases). Germline CDR1 is SEHNR and CDR2 is FQNEAQ (reference sequence). The CDR3 runs to 12 residues. V lost 5 bases and J lost 8, with 10 bases in between. The CDR3 sequence: CASSLTGKPQHF. The CDR3 bases are TGTGCCAGCAGCCTTACAGGGAAGCCCCAGCATTTT.

This clonotype was counted only a few times. The genes are TRBV29-1 and TRBJ1-1; D possibly corresponds to TRBD1 (6 bases). Per the germline V gene, CDR1 is SQVTM and CDR2 is ANQGSEA. The germline V and J ends were trimmed by 8 bases and 4 bases, with 14 bases remaining between them. This CDR3 spans 12 amino acids. In DNA form, the CDR3 reads TGCAGCTTGGCAGGGGCAATCACTGAAGCTTTCTTT. This translates into CSLAGAITEAFF.

This clonotype came up many times. The CDR3 nucleotides are TGCGCCAGCAGCTACGGGACAGGGAGTGAAAAACTGTTTTTT. Amino acid sequence: CASSYGTGSEKLFF. This rearrangement joins TRBV4-1 to TRBJ1-4; 9 positions match TRBD1. The CDR3 totals 14 residues. The junction had 5 bases not matched to a gene; V was cut back by 5 bases and J by 7 bases. The germline gives CDR1 MGHRA, CDR2 YSYEKL.

This clonotype was seen at least ten times. The chain has TRBV9 and TRBJ1-4, with 8 bases matching TRBD1. Unmatched junction bases numbered 9, after V lost 4 bases and J lost 7 bases. This CDR3 is 15 amino acids long. The germline V gene has CDR1 SGDLS and CDR2 YYNGEE. CDR3 coding DNA: TGTGCCAGCAGCTCAGGGGGCTCGGAGGGTGAAAAACTGTTTTTT. Encoded protein: CASSSGGSEGEKLFF.

The chain employs TRBV7-9 and TRBJ1-1; D not certain. CDR3 length: 15 residues. In germline, CDR1 is SEHNR, CDR2 FQNEAQ (reference sequence). With 0 bases removed from V and 0 bases from J, the gap between germline ends came to 8 bases. The CDR3 DNA sequence: TGTGCCAGCAGCTTAGCAGGCAGGATGAACACTGAAGCTTTCTTT. Translation: CASSLAGRMNTEAFF.

The V gene is TRBV10-3, the J gene TRBJ1-1; the D gene is possibly TRBD1 (6 bases). The CDR3 is 11 amino acids. The ends were cut back, 2 bases at V and 9 bases at J, with 7 bases in the middle. Germline V gene data show CDR1 as ENHRY and CDR2 as SYGVKD. CDR3 sequence: CAISEGGQAFF. The CDR3 DNA reads as TGTGCCATCAGTGAGGGGGGCCAAGCTTTCTTT.

In regard to this clonotype: One end of the junction is discordant with germline, which a read error may explain. The chain has TRBV7-7 and TRBJ2-5; TRBD2 aligns across 11 bases. Germline-derived CDR1 and CDR2 are SSHAT and FNYEAQ (reference sequence). The CDR3 totals 15 residues. The CDR3 DNA sequence: TGTGCTAGCAGCCGTACTAGCGGGGGCCAAGAGACCCAGTACTTC. Translation gives CASSRTSGGQETQYF.

The chain combines TRBV5-1 with TRBJ1-1; the match to TRBD1 covers 7 bases. Germline trimming cut 4 bases from V and 4 bases from J; bases unmatched to any gene: 7. CDR1 is SGHRS and CDR2 is YFSETQ in the germline V gene. CDR3 length: 14 amino acids. CDR3 DNA: TGCGCCAGCAGCCAGCGGACAGGTACCACTGAAGCTTTCTTT. Protein product: CASSQRTGTTEAFF.

This clonotype was seen only a few times. The CDR3 here is CASSLIKGLDEKLFF. CDR3 DNA sequence: TGTGCCAGCAGCTTAATCAAAGGGTTAGATGAAAAACTGTTTTTT. The J gene is TRBJ1-4, the V gene TRBV7-2; no clear D. Germline V lookup: CDR1 SGHTA, CDR2 FQGNSA. Trimming removed 2 bases at V and 6 bases at J, with 13 bases between. The CDR3 runs to 15 residues.

CDR3 sequence (DNA): TGTGCCACCAGATCCGGGGGGACAGATACGCAGTATTTT. It translates to CATRSGGTDTQYF. The chain links TRBV15 to TRBJ2-3, with 7 bases identical to TRBD2. This CDR3 is 13 amino acids long. Per the germline V gene, CDR1 is LNHNV and CDR2 is YYDKDF (reference sequence). The J segment lost 3 bases and the V segment lost 6 bases, leaving 3 bases of the junction unmatched.

The chain links TRBV7-9 to TRBJ1-5, with a tentative D call TRBD1 (6 bases). V gave up 8 bases and J gave up 5 bases, with 16 bases separating them. This CDR3 is 14 amino acids long. Germline CDR1 and CDR2: SEHNR and FQNEAQ (reference sequence). This CDR3 is CASGGGAIDQPQHF. As DNA, the CDR3 is TGTGCCAGCGGGGGGGGGGCCATCGATCAGCCCCAGCATTTT.

The chain links TRBV29-1 to TRBJ1-4; possible D gene TRBD1, 5 bases. Germline CDR1 is SQVTM and CDR2 is ANQGSEA. V was shortened by 6 bases and J by 5 bases, with 10 bases between the two germline ends. CDR3 length: 12 residues. The CDR3 DNA reads TGCAGCGTGGGGGAGGTAAATGAAAAACTGTTTTTT. Protein sequence: CSVGEVNEKLFF.

This clonotype was found many times. The rearrangement links TRBV28 to TRBJ1-2, with TRBD1 as a possible D gene (5 bases). Germline assignment: CDR1 MDHEN and CDR2 SYDVKM. V was pared by 7 bases and J by 7 bases, with 16 bases between. CDR3 size: 13 residues. This chain's CDR3 is CASTPPRETGYTF. DNA for the CDR3: TGTGCCAGCACCCCCCCCAGGGAGACTGGCTACACCTTC.

The rearrangement joins TRBV7-9 to TRBJ1-1; D may be TRBD1 (5 bases). Looked up from germline, CDR1 is SEHNR and CDR2 is FQNEAQ (reference sequence). Trimming took 5 bases from V and 2 from J, leaving 15 bases between them. This CDR3 contains 15 residues. The CDR3 DNA reads as TGTGCCAGCAGCCCCACTTGGGGCGCCAACACTGAAGCTTTCTTT. Its translation: CASSPTWGANTEAFF.

Many counts were recorded for this clonotype. A read error may produce the germline difference seen at one junction end. The chain recombines TRBV12-3 or TRBV12-4 with TRBJ1-2; unclear D gene. This CDR3 has 13 amino acids. In DNA form, the CDR3 reads TGTGCCGGCAGTTTACGACGGTCAGTAGGCTACACCTTC. Residues: CAGSLRRSVGYTF.

This clonotype was seen more than once but under ten times. The chain is built from TRBV6-5 and TRBJ1-2, with D unclear. With 0 bases removed from V and 2 bases from J, the gap between germline ends came to 13 bases. This CDR3 contains 16 residues. Germline CDR1 is MNHEY and CDR2 is SVGAGI. The CDR3 is CASSYSKVSINYGYTF. CDR3 bases: TGTGCCAGCAGTTACTCGAAAGTCAGTATCAACTATGGCTACACCTTC.

Only one count was recorded for this clonotype. The chain couples TRBV10-3 to TRBJ2-5; D not resolved. The CDR3 is made up of 15 amino acids. Germline V gene lookup returns CDR1 ENHRY and CDR2 SYGVKD. V was trimmed by 0 bases and J by 2 bases, leaving 10 bases between them. CDR3 sequence (DNA): TGTGCCATCAGTGAGTCAAGGCGCGGACAAGAGACCCAGTACTTC. Amino acids: CAISESRRGQETQYF.

This clonotype was counted a single time. This sequence joins TRBV10-3 and TRBJ1-6; TRBD1 matches 8 bases. The germline CDR1 and CDR2 sequences are ENHRY and SYGVKD. The CDR3 runs 16 residues. The V and J ends lost 6 bases and 7 bases, in that order; junction bases with no gene match: 11. The DNA for the CDR3 is TGTGCCATCAGCTCGACAGGGGAGTTGGAGAATTCACCCCTCCACTTT. This sequence encodes CAISSTGELENSPLHF.

V usage is TRBV12-3 or TRBV12-4 and J usage is TRBJ1-1; D is possibly TRBD1 (6 bases). The V gene lost 6 bases and the J gene lost 0 bases, with 17 bases spanning the gap. This CDR3 is built from 16 residues. In nucleotides, the CDR3 is TGTGCCAGCAGCATGGGTGGGGGGACACTGAACACTGAAGCTTTCTTT. This gives the protein CASSMGGGTLNTEAFF.

V is TRBV20-1 and J is TRBJ1-5, with TRBD1 matching 8 bases. This CDR3 has 12 amino acids. CDR1 is DFQATT, CDR2 SNEGSKA, per germline (reference sequence). Trimming at V came to 7 bases and at J to 1 base, leaving 0 bases not matched to a gene. CDR3 in amino acids: CSGQGSNQPQHF. DNA of the CDR3: TGCAGTGGACAGGGGAGCAATCAGCCCCAGCATTTT.

CDR3 protein: CAISASRDRDNQPQHF. DNA of the CDR3: TGTGCCATCAGTGCTAGTAGGGACAGGGATAATCAGCCCCAGCATTTT. V gene TRBV10-3 combines with J gene TRBJ1-5; 9 bases align to TRBD1. Losses at the gene ends were 4 bases for V and 4 bases for J; bases not matched to a gene: 8. The germline V gene has CDR1 ENHRY and CDR2 SYGVKD. The CDR3 has 16 residues.